The entry below gives a single T cell receptor beta chain sequence along with its context. The antigen remains unidentified. The source of the sample is a study of cytomegalovirus exposure and HLA in healthy donors. General observations from the study: That first-cohort TCR clusters tended to co-occur in the approximately 110 validation repertoires was found in a later analysis. It was 164 TCR beta chains that were listed as cytomegalovirus-associated. Confirmation was obtained in vitro that a few CMV-associated chains are specific for CMV antigens.

Sequenced by immunoSEQ multiplex PCR; TCRdb stores in-frame clones only, minus some. In the table there are 100,000 to 150,000 clones, 85% to 90% of which are singletons. CDR1 and CDR2 from the germline V gene are SEHNR and FQNEAQ (reference sequence). This CDR3 contains 17 residues. Trimming at V came to 4 bases and at J to 1 base, leaving 7 bases not matched to a gene. The sequencing sample was made of PBMCs. The receptor comes from a woman between 18 and 30 years old in good health and CMV-seronegative. The genes are TRBV7-9 and TRBJ1-3; 10 bases align to TRBD1. The CDR3 bases are TGTGCCAGCAGCTCAGGGACAGGGGAGAGATCTGGAAACACCATATATTTT. Encoded protein: CASSSGTGERSGNTIYF. The variable domain in full, completed from reference TRBV7-9 and TRBJ1-3, reads DTGVSQNPRHKITKRGQNVTFRCDPISEHNRLYWYRQTLGQGPEFLTYFQNEAQLEKSRLLSDRFSAERPKGSFSTLEIQRTEQGDSAMYLCASSSGTGERSGNTIYFGEGSWLTVV.